This TCR beta chain derives from a study of T cells after posttransplantation cyclophosphamide. Study findings and constraints: After PTCy, TRB diversity resembled that of CNI/methotrexate controls. Donor CD8+ memory clones often dominated recipient blood repertoires at later times. Blood and skin or GI T cell repertoires showed limited TRB overlap.

Remarks on this clone: The antigen remains unidentified.

Only in-frame clones appear in the TCRdb table, and some are missing; sequencing was by immunoSEQ multiplex PCR. The sample lists some 2,000 clones, roughly 70% occurring once. A marrow graft followed busulfan-fludarabine conditioning, with cyclophosphamide on days +3 and +4. Germline CDR1 MNHEY, CDR2 SMNVEV (reference sequence). The CDR3 covers 15 residues. V lost 6 bases and J 4 bases, leaving 18 bases between the germline ends. The sequences come from PBMCs, collected 33 to 35 days after a stem cell transplant with posttransplant cyclophosphamide. This TCR was recovered from a male patient in his forties or fifties who received an allogeneic stem cell transplant from a related donor and was CMV-positive. A subset of T cells may come from the graft donor. This chain joins TRBV27 and TRBJ1-1; D possibly corresponds to TRBD1 (5 bases). The CDR3 is CASSDPRGGSTEAFF. The CDR3 DNA sequence: TGTGCCAGCAGCGACCCAAGGGGCGGCAGCACTGAAGCTTTCTTT.